This T cell receptor beta chain was sequenced for a study of T-cell memory formation after mild COVID-19. In TCRdb, the 5' RACE reads were re-called with MiXCR into one record per CDR3 protein. Among around 250,000 distinct CDR3 sequences listed, 16% were seen once. V was cut by 0 bases and J by 4 bases, with 14 bases left in between. CDR3 length equals 16 residues. Germline V gene lookup returns CDR1 SGHKS and CDR2 YYEKEE (reference sequence). Sequenced material: PBMCs or a T cell subset sorted from them (not recorded which). The source of this sequence is a man aged 18 to 29 who had mild COVID-19 (a few samples of this study predate the infection). Cell type and time point are not known. The V and J genes are TRBV5-5 and TRBJ2-1, with TRBD2 as a possible D gene (5 bases). The CDR3 coding sequence is TGTGCCAGCAGCTTGGAGGCGATACTAGGGTACAATGAGCAGTTCTTC. Translating gives CASSLEAILGYNEQFF.